In this sample, the clone carrying this T cell receptor beta chain turned up many times. Amplification targeted the TCR beta CDR3 regions, with RNA transcripts as the source material. Amplification began with first-round RT-PCR using HTBI primers, then second-round multiplex PCR was performed. TCRdb re-derived calls from the multiplex PCR reads in MiXCR, one entry per CDR3 protein. The sample includes fewer than 650,000 distinct CDR3 sequences, approximately 21% seen only once; the top ten take more than 5.5%. V was shortened by 0 bases and J by 6 bases, with 18 bases between the two germline ends. The length of the CDR3 is 16 residues. CDR1 is DFQATT, CDR2 SNEGSKA, per germline (reference sequence). This specimen belongs to a study of Graves' ophthalmopathy and Graves' hyperthyroidism.

The chain recombines TRBV20-1 with TRBJ1-5; D unclear. Input material: peripheral blood. The clonotype originates from a woman younger than 35 with stable Graves' hyperthyroidism. Some clones in this sample may be carry-over from other donors' samples. CDR3 nucleotide sequence: TGCAGTGCTAGAGATCCTGTACGGTACCTATTTCAGCCCCAGCATTTT. It specifies CSARDPVRYLFQPQHF.